A single T cell receptor (beta chain) is shown here with its context. In germline, CDR1 is LGHDT, CDR2 YNNKEL (reference sequence). CDR3 length: 17 residues. This entry belongs to a study of T cells expressing NK-cell markers. TCRdb re-called the 5' RACE reads and catalogs CDR3 proteins one per entry, DNA excluded. Its listing shows some 460,000 distinct CDR3 sequences. The sequenced material came from blood T cells: a sorted CD56 or NKG2C T cell subset, CD4+ or CD8+ T cells, or bulk PBMC T cells (not recorded which). This receptor was obtained from a woman in her 50s in good health. V and J are TRBV3-1 and TRBJ2-7; TCRdb designates TRBD1, a call that cannot be tested without DNA. The chain's CDR3 is CASSQGGRGTGPSWQYF.